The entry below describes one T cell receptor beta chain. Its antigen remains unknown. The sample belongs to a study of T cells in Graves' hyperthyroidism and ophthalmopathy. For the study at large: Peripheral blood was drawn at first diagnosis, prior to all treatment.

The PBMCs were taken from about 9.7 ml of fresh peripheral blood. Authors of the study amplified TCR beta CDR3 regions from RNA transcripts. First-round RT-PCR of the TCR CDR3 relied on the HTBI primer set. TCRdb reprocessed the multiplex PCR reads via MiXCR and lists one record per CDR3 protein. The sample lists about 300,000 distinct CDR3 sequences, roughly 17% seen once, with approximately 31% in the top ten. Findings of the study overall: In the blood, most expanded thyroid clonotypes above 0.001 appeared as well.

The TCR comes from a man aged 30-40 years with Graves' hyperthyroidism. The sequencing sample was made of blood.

CDR3 amino acids: CAISGTSGNPYEQYF. CDR3 DNA: TGTGCCATCAGCGGGACTAGCGGGAACCCCTACGAGCAGTACTTC. V usage is TRBV10-3 and J usage is TRBJ2-7; TRBD2 matches at 13 bases. The CDR3 runs 15 residues. V gave up 6 bases and J gave up 2 bases; unmatched junction bases: 4. CDR1 ENHRY and CDR2 SYGVKD come from the germline V gene.